Reported below is one T cell receptor (beta chain). There is no known antigen for this receptor. No base-level quality is on record; no much larger clone is a single base apart. From its cysteine to its phenylalanine, the CDR3 spans 13 amino acids. The CDR3 DNA has 39 bases and is translated from base 1. Relative to germline, V is missing 5 bases and J is missing 1 base, with 2 bases of the junction outside any gene match. TCRbeta CDR3 regions were amplified from genomic DNA by means of the immunoSEQ Assay, a bias-controlled multiplex PCR. As for how the authors treated the data: Within the assay, amplification of reference gene primers was used to estimate how many nucleated cells each sample contained. Sequence reads were collapsed and filtered to measure the absolute abundance of every unique TCRbeta CDR3 rearrangement. For each sample, productive Simpson clonality was calculated as the square root of Simpson's diversity index across productive rearrangements. TCRdb holds this immuneACCESS table with in-frame rearrangements only. Some clones are missing; in checked studies, unresolved V genes explain under half, and the rest has no known cause. V, J and clone size are those of that table, while D and trimming were read from the DNA. The sample table shows tens of thousands of clones, and about 89% are seen once. The ten largest clones add up to roughly 1.6% of the sample.

This specimen belongs to a study of blood T cell repertoires in COVID-19 (dated by TCRdb to about 2020). Concerning the study at large: The collaborator samples originated in the United States, Italy and Spain and spanned the acute and convalescent phases of COVID-19. The prospective study material was composed of cDNA or gDNA derived from T cells, B-cell-depleted T cells, or PBMCs. The samples were drawn from two sources: the first 160 participants of the ongoing ImmuneRACE study, and over 1,000 subjects contributed by 6 global collaborators. Sample metadata almost always included a de-identified subject ID, COVID-19 status, age in years and sex. Subjects who had been exposed to COVID-19, were actively infected with it, or had recovered from it provided the deeply sampled blood TCRbeta repertoires that made up the dataset. HLA class I and class II types, where available, came from metadata supplied by the sample provider rather than from assay-based typing. The repertoires were released in a freely available public database meant as a resource for research on the immune response to SARS-CoV-2. Here is what the overall study found, with its caveats: The amount of clinical and demographic metadata varied by source and participant and was provided uncurated.

Whole blood was collected in K2EDTA tubes by collaborating institutions according to the institutions' own protocols. For TCRbeta analysis, collaborators shipped samples as frozen whole blood, isolated PBMCs, or DNA extracted from either of those sample types. Rearrangement joined TRBV12-3 or TRBV12-4 to TRBJ2-7; 7 of the junction bases match TRBD1. The TCR originated in a man aged 60-69 years with acute or convalescent COVID-19. Material for sequencing was peripheral blood. The CDR3 is CASSLTGSYEQYF. Here is the DNA: TGTGCCAGCAGTCTGACAGGGTCCTACGAGCAGTACTTC.